The entry below describes one T cell receptor (beta chain). As yet, its antigen is unknown. This sample was taken from a study of long-term antiretroviral therapy in people with HIV. Study overall: The earliest specimens came about a decade ahead of the 2015 immediate-ART recommendation. Study-level findings and limits: Data on ART adherence, viral resistance or therapy changes were unavailable. In samples taken after ART, diversity increased but remained below transplant donor control levels.

There was at least one pre-ART PBMC sample for each donor, plus at least two post-ART PBMC samples. CDR3 length equals 15 residues. V was clipped by 4 bases and J by 3 bases; unmatched bases: 4. Germline V lookup: CDR1 MNHEY, CDR2 SMNVEV (reference sequence). At the survey level, the v3.0 immunoSEQ assay was run. Repertoires were generated with immunoSEQ multiplex PCR, while TCRdb's copy carries only in-frame clones and drops some. The table lists about 30,000 clones, 90% to 95% of them singletons. The sample consisted of unsorted PBMCs, taken around 7.4 years after starting antiretroviral therapy. This receptor was identified in a man aged 50 to 59 with HIV. The chain combines TRBV27 with TRBJ2-7, with 12 bases aligning to TRBD2. The DNA of the CDR3 is TGTGCCAGCAGTTCATGGACTAGCGGGGACTACGAGCAGTACTTC. It encodes CASSSWTSGDYEQYF.